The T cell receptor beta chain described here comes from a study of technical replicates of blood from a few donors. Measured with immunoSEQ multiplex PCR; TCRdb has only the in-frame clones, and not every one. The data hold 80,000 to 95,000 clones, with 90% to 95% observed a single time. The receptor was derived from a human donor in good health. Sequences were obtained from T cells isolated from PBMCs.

The CDR3 spells CASTKTQGPNTEAFF. In nucleotides, the CDR3 is TGTGCCAGTACCAAGACACAGGGCCCGAACACTGAAGCTTTCTTT. This rearrangement joins TRBV19 to TRBJ1-1; weak D call: TRBD1 (6 bases). Germline CDR1 reads LNHDA; CDR2 reads SQIVND (reference sequence). The V gene lost 7 bases and the J gene lost 1 base, with 16 bases spanning the gap. This CDR3 has 15 residues.